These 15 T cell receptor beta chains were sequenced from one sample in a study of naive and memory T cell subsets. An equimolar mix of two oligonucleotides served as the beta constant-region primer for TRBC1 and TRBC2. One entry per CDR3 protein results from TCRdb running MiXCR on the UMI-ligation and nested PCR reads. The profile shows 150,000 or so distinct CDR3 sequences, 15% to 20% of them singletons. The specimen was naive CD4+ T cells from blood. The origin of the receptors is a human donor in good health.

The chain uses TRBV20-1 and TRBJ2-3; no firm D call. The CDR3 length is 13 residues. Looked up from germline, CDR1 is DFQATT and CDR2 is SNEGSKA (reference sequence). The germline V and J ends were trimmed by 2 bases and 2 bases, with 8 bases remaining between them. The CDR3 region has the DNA TGCAGTGCTAGATTCGGCTCCACAGATACGCAGTATTTT. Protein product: CSARFGSTDTQYF.

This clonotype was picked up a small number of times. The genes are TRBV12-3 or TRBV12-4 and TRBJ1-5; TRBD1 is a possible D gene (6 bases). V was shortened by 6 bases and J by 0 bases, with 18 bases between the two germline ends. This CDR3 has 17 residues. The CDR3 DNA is TGTGCCAGCAGCCCACCTGACAGGTTCCATAGCAATCAGCCCCAGCATTTT. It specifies CASSPPDRFHSNQPQHF.

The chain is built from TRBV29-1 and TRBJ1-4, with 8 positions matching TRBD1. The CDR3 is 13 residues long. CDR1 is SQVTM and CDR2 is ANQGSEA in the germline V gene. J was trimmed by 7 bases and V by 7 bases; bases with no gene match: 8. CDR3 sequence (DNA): TGCAGCGGAGCGGACAGGGATATTGAAAAACTGTTTTTT. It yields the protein CSGADRDIEKLFF.

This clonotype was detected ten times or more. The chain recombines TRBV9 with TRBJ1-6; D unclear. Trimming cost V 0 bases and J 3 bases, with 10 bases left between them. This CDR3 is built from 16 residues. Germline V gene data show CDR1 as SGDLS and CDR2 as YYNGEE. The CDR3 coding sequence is TGTGCCAGCAGCGTAGACGGGCGCGGCTATAATTCACCCCTCCACTTT. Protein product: CASSVDGRGYNSPLHF. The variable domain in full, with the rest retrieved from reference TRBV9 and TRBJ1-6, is DSGVTQTPKHLITATGQRVTLRCSPRSGDLSVYWYQQSLDQGLQFLIQYYNGEERAKGNILERFSAQQFPDLHSELNLSSLELGDSALYFCASSVDGRGYNSPLHFGNGTRLTVT.

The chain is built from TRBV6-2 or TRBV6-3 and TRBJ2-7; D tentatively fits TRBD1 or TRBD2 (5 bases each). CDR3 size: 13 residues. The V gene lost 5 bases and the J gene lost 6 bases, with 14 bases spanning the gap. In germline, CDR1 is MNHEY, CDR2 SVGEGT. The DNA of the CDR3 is TGTGCCAGCAGTCTCCGGGACGAGGGCGAGCAGTACTTC. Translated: CASSLRDEGEQYF.

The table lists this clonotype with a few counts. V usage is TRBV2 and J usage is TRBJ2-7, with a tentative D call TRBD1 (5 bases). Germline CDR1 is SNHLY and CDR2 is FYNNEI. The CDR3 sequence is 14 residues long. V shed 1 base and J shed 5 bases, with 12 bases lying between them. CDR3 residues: CASSEEIRVNEQYF. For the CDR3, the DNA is TGTGCCAGCAGTGAAGAGATCAGGGTAAACGAGCAGTACTTC.

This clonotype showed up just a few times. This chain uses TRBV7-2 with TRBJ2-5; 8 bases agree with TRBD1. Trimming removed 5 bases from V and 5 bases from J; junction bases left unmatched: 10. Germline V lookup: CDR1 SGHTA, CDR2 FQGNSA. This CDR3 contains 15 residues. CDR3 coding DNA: TGTGCCAGCAGCCCAATGGACAGGGCGGGGGAGACCCAGTACTTC. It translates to CASSPMDRAGETQYF.

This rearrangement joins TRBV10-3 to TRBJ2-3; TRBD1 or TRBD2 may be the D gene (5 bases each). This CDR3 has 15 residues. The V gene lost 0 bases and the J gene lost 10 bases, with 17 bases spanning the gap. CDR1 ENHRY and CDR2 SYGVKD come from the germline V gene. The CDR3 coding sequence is TGTGCCATCAGTGAGTCCGTGCCCGACCTGGGGGCGCAGTATTTT. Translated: CAISESVPDLGAQYF.

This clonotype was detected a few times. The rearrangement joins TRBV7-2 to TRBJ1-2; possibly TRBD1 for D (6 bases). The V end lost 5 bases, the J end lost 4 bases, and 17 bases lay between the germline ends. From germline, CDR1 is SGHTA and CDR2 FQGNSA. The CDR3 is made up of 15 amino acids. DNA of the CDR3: TGTGCCAGCAGCCAAGAACTCCAGGGGTTCTATGGCTACACCTTC. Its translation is CASSQELQGFYGYTF. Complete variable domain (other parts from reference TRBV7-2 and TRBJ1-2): GAGVSQSPSNKVTEKGKDVELRCDPISGHTALYWYRQSLGQGLEFLIYFQGNSAPDKSGLPSDRFSAERTGGSVSTLTIQRTQQEDSAVYLCASSQELQGFYGYTFGSGTRLTVV.

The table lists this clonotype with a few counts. The CDR3 coding sequence is TGTGCCTGGAGTCGTTTGGGTTCCGATTATGGCTACACCTTC. This sequence encodes CAWSRLGSDYGYTF. This chain connects TRBV30 to TRBJ1-2; D remains ambiguous. Trimming stripped 2 bases from V and 5 bases from J, with 15 bases between. CDR3 length: 14 amino acids. Germline V gene data show CDR1 as GTSNPN and CDR2 as SVGIG (reference sequence).

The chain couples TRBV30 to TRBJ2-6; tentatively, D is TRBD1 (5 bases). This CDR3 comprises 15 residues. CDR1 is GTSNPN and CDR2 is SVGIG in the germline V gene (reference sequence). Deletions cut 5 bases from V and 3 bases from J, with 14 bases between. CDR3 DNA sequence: TGTGCCTGGGAAACCCGGACAAATGGGGCCAACGTCCTGACTTTC. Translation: CAWETRTNGANVLTF.

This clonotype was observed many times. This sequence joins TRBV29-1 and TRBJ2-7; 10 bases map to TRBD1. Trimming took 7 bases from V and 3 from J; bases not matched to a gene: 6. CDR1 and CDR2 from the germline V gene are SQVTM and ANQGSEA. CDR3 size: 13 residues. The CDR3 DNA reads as TGCAGCGCTGCCCGGGACAGGGGCTACGAGCAGTACTTC. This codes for CSAARDRGYEQYF.

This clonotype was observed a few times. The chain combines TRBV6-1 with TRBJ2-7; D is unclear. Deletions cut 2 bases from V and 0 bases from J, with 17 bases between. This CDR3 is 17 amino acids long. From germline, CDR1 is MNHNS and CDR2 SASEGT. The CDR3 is CASSESVNLGGSYEQYF. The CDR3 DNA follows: TGTGCCAGCAGTGAATCGGTAAATTTGGGCGGCTCCTACGAGCAGTACTTC.

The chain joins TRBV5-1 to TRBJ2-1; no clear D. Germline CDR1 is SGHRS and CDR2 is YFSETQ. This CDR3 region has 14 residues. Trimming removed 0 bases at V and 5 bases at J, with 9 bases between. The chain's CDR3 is CASSLEVRNNEQFF. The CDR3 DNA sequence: TGCGCCAGCAGCTTGGAAGTCCGGAACAATGAGCAGTTCTTC. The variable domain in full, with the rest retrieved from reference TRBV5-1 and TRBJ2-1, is KAGVTQTPRYLIKTRGQQVTLSCSPISGHRSVSWYQQTPGQGLQFLFEYFSETQRNKGNFPGRFSGRQFSNSRSEMNVSTLELGDSALYLCASSLEVRNNEQFFGPGTRLTVL.

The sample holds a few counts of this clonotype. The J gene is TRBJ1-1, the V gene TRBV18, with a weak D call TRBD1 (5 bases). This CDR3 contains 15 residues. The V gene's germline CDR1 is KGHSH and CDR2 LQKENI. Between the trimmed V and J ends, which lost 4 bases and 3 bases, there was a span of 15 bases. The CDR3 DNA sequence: TGTGCCAGCTCACTTGGCGGGGCAGGGTACACTGAAGCTTTCTTT. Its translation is CASSLGGAGYTEAFF.